The present entry profiles one TCR beta chain with its context. Its antigen is still unknown. This sample was included in a study of response to subunit inactivated influenza vaccine. Overall study results and limits: Few new T cells, the authors suggested, are recruited by each seasonal influenza vaccination.

Germline CDR1 reads SGHAT; CDR2 reads FQNNGV. This CDR3 has 14 residues. V dropped 7 bases and J dropped 5 bases, with 18 bases sitting between them. MiXCR, applied by TCRdb to the RT-PCR reads, yields one record per CDR3 protein. The sample has roughly 500,000 distinct CDR3 sequences; about 17% are singletons. V usage is TRBV11-2 and J usage is TRBJ2-7, with D perhaps being TRBD1 or TRBD2 (5 bases each). The source of this sequence is a man in his fifties or sixties who received an inactivated influenza vaccine. Sequenced material: CD4+ T cells sorted from PBMCs, taken 23 months after vaccination. The CDR3 DNA reads TGTGCCAGCACCCGGGGACGCCTATCGAACGAGCAGTACTTC. It specifies CASTRGRLSNEQYF.